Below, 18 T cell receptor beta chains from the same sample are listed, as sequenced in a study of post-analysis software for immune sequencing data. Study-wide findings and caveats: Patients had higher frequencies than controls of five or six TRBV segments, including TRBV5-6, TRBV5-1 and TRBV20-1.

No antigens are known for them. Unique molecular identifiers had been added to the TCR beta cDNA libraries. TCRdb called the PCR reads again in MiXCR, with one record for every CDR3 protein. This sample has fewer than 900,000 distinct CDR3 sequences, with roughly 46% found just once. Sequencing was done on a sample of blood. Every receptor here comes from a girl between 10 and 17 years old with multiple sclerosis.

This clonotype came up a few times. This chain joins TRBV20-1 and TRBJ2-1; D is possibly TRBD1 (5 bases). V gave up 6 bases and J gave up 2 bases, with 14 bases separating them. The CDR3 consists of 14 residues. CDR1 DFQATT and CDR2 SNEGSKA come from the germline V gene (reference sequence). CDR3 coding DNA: TGCAGTGCCCACGACAGAGGACCCTACAATGAGCAGTTCTTC. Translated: CSAHDRGPYNEQFF.

The CDR3 loop reads CASRSPGGGYEQYF. Written as DNA, the CDR3 is TGTGCCAGCAGATCTCCGGGGGGTGGCTACGAGCAGTACTTC. This chain links TRBV2 with TRBJ2-7; 7 bases line up with TRBD2. Germline V gene data show CDR1 as SNHLY and CDR2 as FYNNEI. Germline trimming cut 6 bases from V and 3 bases from J; bases unmatched to any gene: 8. The CDR3 length is 14 residues.

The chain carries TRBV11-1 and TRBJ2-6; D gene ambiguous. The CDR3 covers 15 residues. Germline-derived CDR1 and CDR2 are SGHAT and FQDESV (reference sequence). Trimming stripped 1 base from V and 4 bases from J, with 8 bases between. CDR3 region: CASSLVSQGANVLTF. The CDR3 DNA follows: TGTGCCAGCAGCTTAGTAAGTCAGGGGGCCAACGTCCTGACTTTC.

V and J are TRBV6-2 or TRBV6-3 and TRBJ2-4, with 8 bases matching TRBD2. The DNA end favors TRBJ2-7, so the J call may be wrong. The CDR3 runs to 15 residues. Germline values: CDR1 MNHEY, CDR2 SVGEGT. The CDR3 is CASSYAGGDGNEQYF. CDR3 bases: TGTGCCAGCAGTTACGCGGGGGGAGACGGTAACGAGCAGTACTTC.

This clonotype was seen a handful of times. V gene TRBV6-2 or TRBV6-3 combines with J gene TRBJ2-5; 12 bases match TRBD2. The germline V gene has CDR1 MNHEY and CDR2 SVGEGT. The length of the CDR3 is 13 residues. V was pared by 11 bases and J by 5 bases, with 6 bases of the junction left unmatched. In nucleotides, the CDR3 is TGTGCCGGACGACTAGCGGGAGACGAGACCCAGTACTTC. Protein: CAGRLAGDETQYF.

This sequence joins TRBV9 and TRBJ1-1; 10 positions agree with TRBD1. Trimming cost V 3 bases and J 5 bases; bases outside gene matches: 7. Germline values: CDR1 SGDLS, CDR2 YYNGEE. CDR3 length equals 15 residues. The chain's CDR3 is CASSAGQGRGTEAFF. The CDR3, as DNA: TGTGCCAGCAGCGCGGGACAGGGGAGGGGAACTGAAGCTTTCTTT.

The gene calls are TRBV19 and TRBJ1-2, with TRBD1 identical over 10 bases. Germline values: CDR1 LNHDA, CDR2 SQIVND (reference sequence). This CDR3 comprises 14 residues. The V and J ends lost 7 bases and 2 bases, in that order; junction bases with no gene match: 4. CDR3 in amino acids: CASTLTGGNYGYTF. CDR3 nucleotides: TGTGCCAGTACCTTGACAGGGGGCAACTATGGCTACACCTTC. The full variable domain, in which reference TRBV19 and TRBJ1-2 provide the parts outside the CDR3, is DGGITQSPKYLFRKEGQNVTLSCEQNLNHDAMYWYRQDPGQGLRLIYYSQIVNDFQKGDIAEGYSVSREKKESFPLTVTSAQKNPTAFYLCASTLTGGNYGYTFGSGTRLTVV.

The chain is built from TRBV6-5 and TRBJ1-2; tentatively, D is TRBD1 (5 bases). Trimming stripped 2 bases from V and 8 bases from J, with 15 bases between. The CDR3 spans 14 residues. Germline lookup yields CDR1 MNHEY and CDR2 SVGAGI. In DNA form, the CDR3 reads TGTGCCAGCAGTTACGGTCATAACAGGCCCGGCTACACCTTC. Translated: CASSYGHNRPGYTF.

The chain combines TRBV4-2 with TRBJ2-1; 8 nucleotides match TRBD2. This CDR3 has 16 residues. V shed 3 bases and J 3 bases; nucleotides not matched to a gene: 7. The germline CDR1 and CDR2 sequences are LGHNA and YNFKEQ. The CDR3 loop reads CASSHTSGSIYNEQFF. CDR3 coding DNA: TGTGCCAGCAGCCACACCAGCGGGAGCATCTACAATGAGCAGTTCTTC.

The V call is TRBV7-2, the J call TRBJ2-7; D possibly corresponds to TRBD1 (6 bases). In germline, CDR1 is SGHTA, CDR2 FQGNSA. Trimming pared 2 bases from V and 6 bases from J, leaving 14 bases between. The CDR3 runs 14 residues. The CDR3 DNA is TGTGCCAGCAGCTTACAGGGGCCGTTGGGCGAGCAGTACTTC. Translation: CASSLQGPLGEQYF.

DNA of the CDR3: TGCGCCAGCAGCCAAGAGAGGGCGCGGACCTATGGCTACACCTTC. Translated: CASSQERARTYGYTF. The chain couples TRBV4-1 to TRBJ1-2; no clear D. Germline CDR1 is MGHRA and CDR2 is YSYEKL. The V end was cut by 0 bases, the J end by 4 bases, with 12 bases between. The CDR3 is made up of 15 amino acids.

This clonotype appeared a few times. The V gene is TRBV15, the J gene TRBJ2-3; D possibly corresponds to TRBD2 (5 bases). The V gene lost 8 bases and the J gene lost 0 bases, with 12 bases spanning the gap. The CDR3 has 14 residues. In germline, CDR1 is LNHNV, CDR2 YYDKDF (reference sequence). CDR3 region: CATGRSGSTDTQYF. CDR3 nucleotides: TGTGCCACCGGGCGCAGCGGCAGCACAGATACGCAGTATTTT. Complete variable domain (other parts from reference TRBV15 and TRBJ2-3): DAMVIQNPRYQVTQFGKPVTLSCSQTLNHNVMYWYQQKSSQAPKLLFHYYDKDFNNEADTPDNFQSRRPNTSFCFLDIRSPGLGDTAMYLCATGRSGSTDTQYFGPGTRLTVL.

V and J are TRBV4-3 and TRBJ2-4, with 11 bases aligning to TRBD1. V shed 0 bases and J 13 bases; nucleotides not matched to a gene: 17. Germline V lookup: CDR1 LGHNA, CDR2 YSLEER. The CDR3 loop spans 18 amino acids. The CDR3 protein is CASSQDVTGTGGSGEQYF. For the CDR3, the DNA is TGCGCCAGCAGCCAAGATGTGACCGGGACAGGGGGATCGGGAGAGCAGTACTTC.

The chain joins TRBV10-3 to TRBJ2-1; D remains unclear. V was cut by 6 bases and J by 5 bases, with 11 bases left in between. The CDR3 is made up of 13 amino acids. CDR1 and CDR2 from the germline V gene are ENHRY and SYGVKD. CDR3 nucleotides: TGTGCCATCAGGGACCCTAACCACAATGAGCAGTTCTTC. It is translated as CAIRDPNHNEQFF.

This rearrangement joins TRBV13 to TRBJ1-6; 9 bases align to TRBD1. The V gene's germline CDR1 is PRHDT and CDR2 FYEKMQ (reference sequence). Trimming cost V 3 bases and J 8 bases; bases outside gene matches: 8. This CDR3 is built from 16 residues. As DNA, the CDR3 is TGTGCCAGCAGCTTCGGACAGGGGAATATGGATTCACCCCTCCACTTT. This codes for CASSFGQGNMDSPLHF.

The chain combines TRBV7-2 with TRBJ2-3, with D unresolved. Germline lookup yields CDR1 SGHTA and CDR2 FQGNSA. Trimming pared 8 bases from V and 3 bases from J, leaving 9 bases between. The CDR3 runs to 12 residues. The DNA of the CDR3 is TGTGCCAGCGAGATAGCAACAGATACGCAGTATTTT. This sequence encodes CASEIATDTQYF.

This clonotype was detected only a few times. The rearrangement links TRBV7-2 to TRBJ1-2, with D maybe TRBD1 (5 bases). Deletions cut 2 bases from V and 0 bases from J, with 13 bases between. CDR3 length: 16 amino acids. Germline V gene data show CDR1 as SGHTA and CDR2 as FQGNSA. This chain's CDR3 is CASSLSYPTANYGYTF. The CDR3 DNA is TGTGCCAGCAGCTTATCCTATCCGACAGCTAACTATGGCTACACCTTC.

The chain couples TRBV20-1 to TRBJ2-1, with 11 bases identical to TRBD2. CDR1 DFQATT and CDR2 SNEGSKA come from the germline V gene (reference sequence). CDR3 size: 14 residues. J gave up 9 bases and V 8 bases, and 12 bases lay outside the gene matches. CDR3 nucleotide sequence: TGCAGTCCCATAGGTAGCGGGAGGGGTGGTGAGCAGTTCTTC. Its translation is CSPIGSGRGGEQFF.